The clone carrying this TCR beta chain came up many times. Its antigen remains unidentified. Construction of the TCR beta libraries employed iRepertoire HTBI primers in conjunction with Arm-PCR of CDR3 regions. TCRdb processed the multiplex PCR reads anew with MiXCR; each CDR3 protein has one entry. This sample has about 200,000 distinct CDR3 sequences; approximately 16% occur once, and the top ten carry approximately 24%. Specified time point: newly diagnosed GD, antithyroid drugs for less than 3 months. PBMCs were the source of the RNA used for TCR sequencing. With EDTA tubes as the receptacles, roughly 9.7 milliliters of peripheral blood were drawn. Germline V gene lookup returns CDR1 MDHEN and CDR2 SYDVKM. The V and J ends lost 5 bases and 5 bases, in that order; junction bases with no gene match: 10. The CDR3 has 15 amino acids. This sample stems from a study of regulatory T cells in long-lasting Graves disease. In the study overall: Newly diagnosed Graves' patients took antithyroid drugs under 3 months.

Study observations and caveats: Repertoires from persistent disease leaned toward TRBV28, TRBJ1-2 and TRBJ2-5.

The clonotype originates from a female donor with Graves disease. The chain joins TRBV28 to TRBJ1-2; 8 bases are a match to TRBD1. The sample consisted of peripheral blood mononuclear cells (PBMCs), taken at new diagnosis, from a patient treated with antithyroid drugs. This chain's CDR3 is CASSSPSGGGYGYTF. The CDR3 coding sequence is TGTGCCAGCAGTAGCCCCTCAGGGGGCGGGTATGGCTACACCTTC.